Listed here are 4 T cell receptor beta chains from one sample, sequenced in a study of metastatic and nonmetastatic thyroid tumors. Every patient underwent thyroid surgery untreated. TCRdb reassembled clones from the PCR reads with MiXCR. The table lists 50,000 to 65,000 clones, roughly 15% of them singletons, with approximately 3.1% in the top ten. Sequenced input: blood. These receptors originate from a female donor with papillary thyroid cancer or a benign thyroid nodule (not recorded which). Some clones in this sample may be carry-over from other donors' samples.

This clone was seen ten or more times. The chain links TRBV18 to TRBJ2-2; 12 bases map to TRBD2. This CDR3 region has 18 residues. The junction had 4 bases not matched to a gene; V was cut back by 2 bases and J by 0 bases. Germline CDR1 KGHSH, CDR2 LQKENI. The CDR3 protein is CASSPRLAGETNTGELFF. The CDR3, as DNA: TGTGCCAGCTCACCAAGACTAGCGGGAGAAACGAACACCGGGGAGCTGTTTTTT.

In its sample, this clone was seen once. The chain couples TRBV20-1 to TRBJ1-2; 10 bases map to TRBD1. The germline V gene encodes CDR1 DFQATT and CDR2 SNEGSKA (reference sequence). The CDR3 length is 14 residues. V lost 1 base and J lost 7; bases outside the gene matches: 6. In nucleotides, the CDR3 is TGCAGTGCTAGAGCCCTTGGACAGGGGGGTGGCTACACCTTC. Translated, it gives CSARALGQGGGYTF.

This clone was seen repeatedly, ten times or more. Other DNA sequences in the same sample also yield this CDR3. CDR3 region: CASSGDPKRHTGELFF. For the CDR3, the DNA is TGTGCCAGCAGCGGGGACCCAAAGCGGCACACCGGGGAGCTGTTTTTT. V usage is TRBV5-5 and J usage is TRBJ2-2; perhaps D is TRBD1 or TRBD2 (5 bases each). The CDR3 loop spans 16 amino acids. V lost 4 bases, J lost 3 bases, and 16 bases lay in between. CDR1 is SGHKS and CDR2 is YYEKEE in the germline V gene (reference sequence).

This sequence joins TRBV3-1 and TRBJ2-2, with 9 bases fitting TRBD2. The CDR3 is 17 amino acids. V gave up 0 bases and J gave up 6 bases; unmatched junction bases: 8. Germline V lookup: CDR1 LGHDT, CDR2 YNNKEL (reference sequence). As DNA, the CDR3 is TGTGCCAGCAGCCAAGATCGACGGCGGGAGGGGGCCGGGGAGCTGTTTTTT. Protein product: CASSQDRRREGAGELFF.